The 24 T cell receptor beta chains given below trace back to one sample, sequenced in a study of blood T cell repertoires in COVID-19. Profiling relied on immunoSEQ multiplex PCR, and the TCRdb table lists in-frame clones only, not all of them. The sample includes roughly 320,000 clones, around 84% seen only once; the top ten take over 1%. The sample comprised peripheral blood. These receptors were collected from a man aged 65 to 79 with acute or convalescent COVID-19.

The J gene is TRBJ1-2, the V gene TRBV6-5; weak D call: TRBD1 (5 bases). V shed 6 bases and J shed 0 bases, with 5 bases lying between them. Germline CDR1 is MNHEY and CDR2 is SVGAGI. This CDR3 has 12 amino acids. CDR3 DNA sequence: TGTGCCAGCAGGACAGCTAACTATGGCTACACCTTC. It specifies CASRTANYGYTF.

This clone was seen a single time. The chain is built from TRBV28 and TRBJ2-7, with TRBD1 matching over 8 bases. The CDR3 spans 15 residues. V gave up 6 bases and J gave up 3 bases; unmatched junction bases: 10. Germline loops: CDR1 MDHEN, CDR2 SYDVKM. The CDR3 loop reads CASSPSGDRSYEQYF. The CDR3 nucleotides are TGTGCCAGCAGCCCGTCGGGGGACAGGAGCTACGAGCAGTACTTC.

This clone has only one observation. V usage is TRBV28 and J usage is TRBJ1-1; 7 bases are shared with TRBD1. J gave up 7 bases and V 5 bases, and 10 bases lay outside the gene matches. The CDR3 length is 14 residues. The germline CDR1 and CDR2 sequences are MDHEN and SYDVKM. The CDR3 sequence is CASSQRTGLFEAFF. The CDR3 DNA reads as TGTGCCAGCAGTCAACGGACAGGACTATTTGAAGCTTTCTTT.

DNA for the CDR3: TGTGCCAGCAGCGAGCAGCCGGGCGGGGAGACCCAGTACTTC. Translation gives CASSEQPGGETQYF. V usage is TRBV9 and J usage is TRBJ2-5; tentatively, D is TRBD2 (5 bases). V lost 3 bases and J lost 5, with 14 bases in between. Germline lookup yields CDR1 SGDLS and CDR2 YYNGEE. CDR3 size: 14 residues.

The chain uses TRBV9 and TRBJ2-3; possible D gene TRBD1, 6 bases. The V and J ends lost 3 bases and 0 bases respectively, with 17 bases between them. The CDR3 totals 17 residues. Germline lookup yields CDR1 SGDLS and CDR2 YYNGEE. CDR3 residues: CASSARPTGPSTDTQYF. DNA of the CDR3: TGTGCCAGCAGCGCCCGACCGACAGGTCCCAGCACAGATACGCAGTATTTT.

The rearrangement links TRBV30 to TRBJ1-2; D might be TRBD1 (6 bases). Germline-derived CDR1 and CDR2 are GTSNPN and SVGIG (reference sequence). The ends were cut back, 5 bases at V and 5 bases at J, with 15 bases in the middle. The length of the CDR3 is 13 residues. CDR3 bases: TGTGCCTGGGGAACAGGGTTTCTGTATGGCTACACCTTC. It encodes CAWGTGFLYGYTF.

This sequence joins TRBV2 and TRBJ2-1, with D unresolved. Per the germline V gene, CDR1 is SNHLY and CDR2 is FYNNEI. Trimming removed 5 bases at V and 5 bases at J, with 4 bases between. The CDR3 is made up of 11 amino acids. The CDR3 here is CASSFDNEQFF. The CDR3 nucleotides are TGTGCCAGCAGTTTCGACAATGAGCAGTTCTTC.

This clone is a singleton in its sample. This chain links TRBV7-2 with TRBJ2-3, with 9 positions matching TRBD2. The CDR3 is made up of 16 amino acids. V trimming: 1 base; J trimming: 6 bases; junction bases outside the gene matches: 8. CDR1 is SGHTA and CDR2 is FQGNSA in the germline V gene. The CDR3 loop reads CASSLVVAGAEDTQYF. The CDR3 coding sequence is TGTGCCAGCAGCTTAGTAGTAGCGGGGGCCGAGGATACGCAGTATTTT.

V gene TRBV9 combines with J gene TRBJ1-2; D not resolved. Trimming shortened V by 0 bases and J by 4 bases, and 7 bases separated the two germline ends. CDR1 SGDLS and CDR2 YYNGEE come from the germline V gene. The CDR3 covers 13 residues. The CDR3 DNA reads as TGTGCCAGCAGCGTAGCTGTCTCCTATGGCTACACCTTC. The encoded protein is CASSVAVSYGYTF.

The chain carries TRBV7-2 and TRBJ2-1; 13 bases align to TRBD2. Trimming took 2 bases from V and 5 from J; bases not matched to a gene: 3. The germline V gene encodes CDR1 SGHTA and CDR2 FQGNSA. CDR3 length equals 16 residues. CDR3 DNA: TGTGCCAGCAGCTTATGGACTAGCGGGAGAGACAATGAGCAGTTCTTC. It translates to CASSLWTSGRDNEQFF. Variable domain in full (rest from reference TRBV7-2 and TRBJ2-1): GAGVSQSPSNKVTEKGKDVELRCDPISGHTALYWYRQSLGQGLEFLIYFQGNSAPDKSGLPSDRFSAERTGGSVSTLTIQRTQQEDSAVYLCASSLWTSGRDNEQFFGPGTRLTVL.

The V and J genes are TRBV20-1 and TRBJ2-1; D gene unclear. CDR1 and CDR2 (germline): DFQATT, SNEGSKA (reference sequence). This CDR3 spans 10 amino acids. The V end was cut by 5 bases, the J end by 9 bases, with 8 bases between. CDR3 amino acids: CSALSVEQFF. CDR3 in DNA: TGCAGTGCTTTGTCCGTTGAGCAGTTCTTC.

The chain links TRBV2 to TRBJ1-6, with D perhaps matching TRBD1 (5 bases). The CDR3 has 15 amino acids. Per germline, CDR1 SNHLY and CDR2 FYNNEI. Trimming cost V 6 bases and J 11 bases, with 20 bases left between them. The DNA for the CDR3 is TGTGCCAGCAGCGGGTCAGGGTTACTTAGTGCACCCCTCCACTTT. Amino acids: CASSGSGLLSAPLHF.

This chain connects TRBV19 to TRBJ1-1; no reliable D call. Per germline, CDR1 LNHDA and CDR2 SQIVND (reference sequence). The CDR3 is 14 residues long. Trimming removed 7 bases at V and 5 bases at J, with 17 bases between. CDR3 residues: CASNNAGWTTEAFF. CDR3 nucleotides: TGTGCCAGTAACAATGCAGGTTGGACTACTGAAGCTTTCTTT.

The rearrangement links TRBV28 to TRBJ2-7, with D possibly TRBD1 on 5 matching bases. This CDR3 has 12 residues. Per germline, CDR1 MDHEN and CDR2 SYDVKM. Deletions cut 3 bases from V and 7 bases from J, with 10 bases between. DNA of the CDR3: TGTGCCAGCAGTTTCGGCAGGGTTGAGCAGTACTTC. Its protein product is CASSFGRVEQYF.

The chain recombines TRBV5-4 with TRBJ2-5; 8 nucleotides align to TRBD1. The CDR3 has 13 residues. The J segment lost 5 bases and the V segment lost 3 bases, leaving 3 bases of the junction unmatched. Germline V gene data show CDR1 as SGHNT and CDR2 as YYREEE (reference sequence). The CDR3 loop reads CASSWTGQETQYF. The CDR3 coding sequence is TGTGCCAGCAGCTGGACAGGGCAGGAGACCCAGTACTTC.

J is TRBJ2-1 and V is TRBV11-3; 9 nucleotides agree with TRBD2. The CDR3 is 18 residues long. Germline-derived CDR1 and CDR2 are SGHNT and YENEEA. J was trimmed by 10 bases and V by 2 bases; bases with no gene match: 18. CDR3 amino acids: CASSLRSSRAGGFGEQFF. The CDR3 coding sequence is TGTGCCAGCAGCTTACGATCATCACGAGCGGGGGGTTTCGGGGAGCAGTTCTTC.

This clone came up a few times. The chain uses TRBV28 and TRBJ1-4; unclear D gene. This CDR3 spans 12 amino acids. The germline V gene has CDR1 MDHEN and CDR2 SYDVKM. V was trimmed by 7 bases and J by 0 bases, leaving 3 bases between them. CDR3 sequence (DNA): TGTGCCAGCACCTCAACTAATGAAAAACTGTTTTTT. Protein: CASTSTNEKLFF.

The chain uses TRBV19 and TRBJ1-6, with unresolved D. Germline V gives CDR1 LNHDA, CDR2 SQIVND (reference sequence). The germline V and J ends were trimmed by 5 bases and 0 bases, with 11 bases remaining between them. CDR3 size: 16 residues. This CDR3 reads CASSQQASSYNSPLHF. The CDR3 bases are TGTGCCAGTAGTCAGCAGGCGAGCTCCTATAATTCACCCCTCCACTTT.

This sequence joins TRBV13 and TRBJ1-1; 7 bases map to TRBD1. Unmatched junction bases numbered 7, after V lost 5 bases and J lost 4 bases. CDR1 is PRHDT and CDR2 is FYEKMQ in the germline V gene (reference sequence). This CDR3 is built from 14 residues. In DNA form, the CDR3 reads TGTGCCAGCAGCACCCAGACAGGGAGCACTGAAGCTTTCTTT. Protein sequence: CASSTQTGSTEAFF.

This clone has just one count. The chain employs TRBV9 and TRBJ2-7, with a possible D match to TRBD1 (5 bases). The CDR3 contains 18 residues. V lost 0 bases and J lost 0, with 19 bases in between. In germline, CDR1 is SGDLS, CDR2 YYNGEE. The chain's CDR3 is CASSVGLGWGGISYEQYF. The CDR3 DNA follows: TGTGCCAGCAGCGTAGGACTTGGCTGGGGCGGCATCTCCTACGAGCAGTACTTC.

The chain joins TRBV19 to TRBJ1-3, with no clear D. V was trimmed by 2 bases and J by 0 bases, leaving 14 bases between them. CDR1 is LNHDA, CDR2 SQIVND, per germline (reference sequence). This CDR3 contains 17 residues. CDR3 bases: TGTGCCAGTAGTATACATTTATCGGCGGCCTCTGGAAACACCATATATTTT. Residues: CASSIHLSAASGNTIYF.

J is TRBJ2-1 and V is TRBV30; possible D gene TRBD2, 5 bases. The germline V and J ends were trimmed by 0 bases and 0 bases, with 15 bases remaining between them. Germline-derived CDR1 and CDR2 are GTSNPN and SVGIG (reference sequence). There are 17 residues in the CDR3. CDR3 residues: CAWSVRRRGYSYNEQFF. For the CDR3, the DNA is TGTGCCTGGAGTGTACGACGACGGGGATACTCCTACAATGAGCAGTTCTTC.

The chain links TRBV10-3 to TRBJ1-5, with 7 nucleotides matching TRBD1. Trimming removed 4 bases from V and 2 bases from J; junction bases left unmatched: 2. CDR3 length: 14 residues. CDR1 and CDR2 from the germline V gene are ENHRY and SYGVKD. The CDR3 protein is CAISGTGGNQPQHF. Here the CDR3 DNA reads TGTGCCATCAGTGGGACAGGAGGCAATCAGCCCCAGCATTTT.

The chain joins TRBV4-1 to TRBJ1-3, with D possibly being TRBD1 (6 bases). V dropped 5 bases and J dropped 4 bases, with 12 bases sitting between them. The CDR3 totals 14 residues. The V gene's germline CDR1 is MGHRA and CDR2 YSYEKL. This CDR3 reads CASSTGFWGNTIYF. CDR3 sequence (DNA): TGCGCCAGCAGCACAGGGTTCTGGGGAAACACCATATATTTT.